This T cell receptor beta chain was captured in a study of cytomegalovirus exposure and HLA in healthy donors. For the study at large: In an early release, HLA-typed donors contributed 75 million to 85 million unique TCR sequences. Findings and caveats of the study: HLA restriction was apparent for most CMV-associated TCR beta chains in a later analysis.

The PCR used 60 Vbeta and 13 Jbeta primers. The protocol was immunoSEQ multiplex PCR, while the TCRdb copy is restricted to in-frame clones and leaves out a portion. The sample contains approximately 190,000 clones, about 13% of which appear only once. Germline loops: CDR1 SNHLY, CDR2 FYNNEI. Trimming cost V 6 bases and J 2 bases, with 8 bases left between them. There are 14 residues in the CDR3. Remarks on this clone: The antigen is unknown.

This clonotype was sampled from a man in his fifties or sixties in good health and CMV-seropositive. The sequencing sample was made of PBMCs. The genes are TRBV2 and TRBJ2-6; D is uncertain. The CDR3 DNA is TGTGCCAGCAGGATAGAGACTGGGGCCAACGTCCTGACTTTC. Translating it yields CASRIETGANVLTF.